This TCR beta chain was identified in a study of response to subunit inactivated influenza vaccine. TCRdb processed the RT-PCR reads anew with MiXCR; each CDR3 protein has one entry. The sample contains 600,000 to 850,000 distinct CDR3 sequences, less than 15% of which appear only once. Notes on this clonotype: Its antigen remains unidentified.

Whole-study results and caveats: Only a handful of new T cells, the authors suggested, are recruited with each seasonal influenza vaccination.

The length of the CDR3 is 14 residues. V lost 0 bases to trimming and J lost 5 bases, with 11 bases between them. The germline V gene has CDR1 KGHSH and CDR2 LQKENI. The clonotype originates from a man aged 45-60 years who received an inactivated influenza vaccine. The source material was PBMCs from blood, sampled roughly 15 days before vaccination. V and J are TRBV18 and TRBJ2-7; D perhaps matches TRBD2 (6 bases). CDR3 sequence (DNA): TGTGCCAGCTCACCACCGGGGGGAGGCGACGAGCAGTACTTC. Residues: CASSPPGGGDEQYF.